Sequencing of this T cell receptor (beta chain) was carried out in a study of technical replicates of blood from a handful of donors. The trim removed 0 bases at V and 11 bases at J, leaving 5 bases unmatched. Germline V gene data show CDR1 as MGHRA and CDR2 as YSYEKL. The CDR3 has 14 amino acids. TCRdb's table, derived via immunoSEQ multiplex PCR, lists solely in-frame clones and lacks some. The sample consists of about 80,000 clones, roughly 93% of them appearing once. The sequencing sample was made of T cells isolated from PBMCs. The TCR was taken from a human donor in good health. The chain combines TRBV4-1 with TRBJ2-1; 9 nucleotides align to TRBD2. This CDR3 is CASSQERSGRKQFF. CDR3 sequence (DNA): TGCGCCAGCAGCCAAGAAAGGAGCGGGAGGAAGCAGTTCTTC.